The entry below gives a single T cell receptor beta chain sequence along with its context. A read error may account for a junction end that differs from germline. The data were obtained in a study of blood T cell repertoires in COVID-19. Study information: Acute-phase and convalescent COVID-19 samples originated in the United States, Italy and Spain.

Methods used by the authors: The authors estimated nucleated cell counts from reference gene primer amplification. The method was immunoSEQ multiplex PCR; TCRdb's version includes in-frame clones alone and lacks a portion of them. That table is the source of V, J and clone size, and D and trimming were worked out from the DNA. There are around 100,000 clones in the sample; 80% to 95% occur only once, and under 7.5% lies in the top ten. The CDR3 totals 17 residues. CDR1 SSHAT and CDR2 FNYEAQ come from the germline V gene (reference sequence). The source is a man between 65 and 79 years old with acute or convalescent COVID-19. Sequenced: peripheral blood. V and J are TRBV7-7 and TRBJ1-4; the D gene is possibly TRBD1 (6 bases). The CDR3 is CASSLRGSLPTNEKLFF. CDR3 in DNA: TGTGCTAGCAGCTTAAGGGGGTCTCTCCCAACTAATGAAAAACTGTTTTTT.